The 29 T cell receptor beta chains below were found in one sample sequenced in a study of blood T cells in healthy people across ages. A second about 7 to 12 cycle PCR used barcoded and J-beta primers. One entry per CDR3 protein, called by TCRdb with MiXCR from the 5' RACE reads. There are about 780,000 distinct CDR3 sequences in the sample; roughly 46% occur only once, and around a sixth lies in the top ten. The sequenced material came from blood. All receptors come from an elderly man in good health.

For this clonotype: One end of the junction is discordant with germline, which a read error may explain. The chain joins TRBV27 to TRBJ1-4; D is undetermined. Germline lookup yields CDR1 MNHEY and CDR2 SMNVEV (reference sequence). The CDR3 extends over 18 amino acids. The CDR3 reads CASSLPEYSHATNGKLFF. CDR3 sequence (DNA): TGTGCCAGCAGTTTACCCGAATACAGCCACGCAACTAATGGAAAACTGTTTTTT.

In the case of this clonotype: An end of the junction does not agree with germline; a read error may underlie this. The chain couples TRBV18 to TRBJ2-1; tentative D call: TRBD2 (5 bases). The CDR3 totals 16 residues. Germline loops: CDR1 KGHSH, CDR2 LQKENI. CDR3 residues: CASSPLAPSSYNEQLF. The CDR3 DNA reads as TGTGCCAGCTCACCATTAGCCCCTAGCTCCTACAATGAGCAGCTCTTC.

Details on this clonotype: A much more abundant neighbour one base away suggests this may be a read error. This chain uses TRBV29-1 with TRBJ1-5, with D maybe TRBD1 (6 bases). This CDR3 contains 14 residues. Germline assignment: CDR1 SQVTM and CDR2 ANQGSEA. The CDR3 bases are TGCAACGTTGGAGAGGGGGGATTCAATCAGCCCCAGCATTTT. This sequence encodes CNVGEGGFNQPQHF.

This clonotype was observed many times. The CDR3 is CSAALEGSLNEQFF. For the CDR3, the DNA is TGCAGTGCGGCCCTTGAGGGAAGTCTCAATGAGCAGTTCTTC. The rearrangement joins TRBV20-1 to TRBJ2-1; D perhaps matches TRBD2 (5 bases). The CDR3 runs to 14 residues. V lost 6 bases and J lost 6, with 18 bases in between. CDR1 and CDR2 from the germline V gene are DFQATT and SNEGSKA (reference sequence).

The V and J genes are TRBV29-1 and TRBJ2-7; tentative D call: TRBD2 (5 bases). V lost 6 bases to trimming and J lost 0 bases, with 12 bases between them. From germline, CDR1 is SQVTM and CDR2 ANQGSEA. This CDR3 has 13 residues. Here the CDR3 DNA reads TGCAGCGTCGCGCAAGAGGGCTCCTACGAGCAGTACTTC. This sequence encodes CSVAQEGSYEQYF.

The CDR3: CASSLVGPGVGYEQYF. For the CDR3, the DNA is TGTGCCAGCAGTTTAGTGGGGCCAGGGGTGGGGTACGAGCAGTACTTC. The rearrangement links TRBV12-3 or TRBV12-4 to TRBJ2-7; possibly TRBD1 for D (6 bases). The CDR3 extends over 16 amino acids. Trimming removed 1 base at V and 4 bases at J, with 17 bases between.

A note on this clonotype: A much larger clone lies a single base off, so this may be a read error. The V call is TRBV12-3 or TRBV12-4, the J call TRBJ2-3; no clear D gene. Trimming pared 4 bases from V and 1 base from J, leaving 12 bases between. CDR3 size: 15 residues. CDR3 in amino acids: CASSSVRLGTDTQYF. The CDR3 coding sequence is TGTGCCAGCAGTTCCGTGAGGCTCGGCACAGATACGCAGTATTTT.

The chain carries TRBV10-3 and TRBJ2-1, with no clear D. The CDR3 has 14 amino acids. Per germline, CDR1 ENHRY and CDR2 SYGVKD. V shed 10 bases and J shed 0 bases, with 13 bases lying between them. The CDR3 nucleotides read TGTGCCACCGTGGACGGCACCTCCTACAATGAGCAGTTCTTC. Its translation is CATVDGTSYNEQFF.

This clonotype was seen a handful of times. The chain is built from TRBV12-3 or TRBV12-4 and TRBJ2-7; 15 positions agree with TRBD2. The CDR3 sequence is 18 residues long. V shed 2 bases, J shed 5 bases, and the junction held 10 bases outside the gene matches. The CDR3 protein is CASSLQAGTSGRFHEQYF. CDR3 in DNA: TGTGCCAGCAGTTTACAGGCCGGGACTAGCGGGAGGTTCCACGAGCAGTACTTC.

CDR3 in DNA: TGCGCCAGCCCCACTTCAGGGAGGCGCTCCTACGAGCAGTACTTC. Its protein product is CASPTSGRRSYEQYF. The chain joins TRBV5-1 to TRBJ2-7; maybe TRBD2 (6 bases). CDR1 is SGHRS and CDR2 is YFSETQ in the germline V gene. Trimming shortened V by 7 bases and J by 0 bases, and 17 bases separated the two germline ends. The CDR3 covers 15 residues.

This chain joins TRBV5-5 and TRBJ2-7; TRBD1 is a possible D gene (6 bases). V was cut by 4 bases and J by 2 bases, with 13 bases left in between. This CDR3 has 14 residues. CDR1 is SGHKS and CDR2 is YYEKEE in the germline V gene (reference sequence). The CDR3 DNA sequence: TGTGCCAGCAGCCAGGACAGTTTTACCTACGAGCAGTACTTC. Protein product: CASSQDSFTYEQYF.

The chain has TRBV20-1 and TRBJ2-7; 9 nucleotides line up with TRBD2. Germline CDR1 DFQATT, CDR2 SNEGSKA (reference sequence). The CDR3 loop spans 12 amino acids. Trimming took 2 bases from V and 7 from J; bases not matched to a gene: 3. The CDR3 is CSARRTSEEQYF. In DNA, the CDR3 is TGCAGTGCTAGAAGGACTAGCGAGGAGCAGTACTTC.

This clonotype appeared a few times. V usage is TRBV7-2 and J usage is TRBJ2-5; the match to TRBD2 covers 10 bases. Matching the DNA end better, TRBJ2-7 makes the J call doubtful. This CDR3 has 18 residues. In germline, CDR1 is SGHTA, CDR2 FQGNSA. The CDR3 nucleotides read TGTGCCAGCAGCTCAAGTGTGTGGAATAGCGGGAGGCTCTACGAGCAGTACTTC. Translating it yields CASSSSVWNSGRLYEQYF.

This clonotype appeared many times. The V and J genes are TRBV18 and TRBJ2-7; either TRBD1 or TRBD2 may supply D (5 bases each). The germline gives CDR1 KGHSH, CDR2 LQKENI. This CDR3 is built from 15 residues. With 3 bases removed from V and 7 bases from J, the gap between germline ends came to 19 bases. This chain's CDR3 is CASSPPGPILGEQYF. As DNA, the CDR3 is TGTGCCAGCTCACCCCCGGGGCCCATCCTGGGGGAGCAGTACTTC.

This clonotype was found many times. The chain is built from TRBV12-3 or TRBV12-4 and TRBJ2-3, with 14 bases fitting TRBD2. The V segment lost 6 bases and the J segment 6 bases; nucleotides outside the gene matches: 8. This CDR3 is built from 16 residues. The CDR3 is CASRAGTSGSMDTQYF. The CDR3 DNA sequence: TGTGCCAGCAGGGCCGGGACTAGCGGGAGTATGGATACGCAGTATTTT.

This clonotype was detected a few times. This chain links TRBV6-4 with TRBJ1-2; TRBD1 agrees at 9 bases. This CDR3 has 15 residues. CDR1 MRHNA and CDR2 SNTAGT come from the germline V gene. The V gene end was trimmed by 4 bases and the J gene end by 7 bases; junction bases not matched to a gene: 10. CDR3 sequence: CASSATTGGTFGYTF. For the CDR3, the DNA is TGTGCCAGCAGTGCTACGACAGGGGGAACGTTTGGCTACACCTTC.

The table lists this clonotype with a few counts. V is TRBV7-2 and J is TRBJ2-5, with TRBD1 matching over 11 bases. CDR1 and CDR2 (germline): SGHTA, FQGNSA. V lost 5 bases, J lost 2 bases, and 4 bases stayed unmatched. The CDR3 length is 15 residues. For the CDR3, the DNA is TGTGCCAGCAGCAGACGGGACAGGGGGCAAGAGACCCAGTACTTC. It is translated as CASSRRDRGQETQYF.

This clonotype was seen a handful of times. The chain recombines TRBV6-2 or TRBV6-3 with TRBJ2-7; D may be TRBD1 or TRBD2 (5 bases each). The V and J ends lost 0 bases and 3 bases respectively, with 12 bases between them. The CDR3 is 15 amino acids. Germline V gives CDR1 MNHEY, CDR2 SVGEGT. For the CDR3, the DNA is TGTGCCAGCAGTTACTCGGGGGAGTGGAACTACGAGCAGTACTTC. The encoded protein is CASSYSGEWNYEQYF.

The chain carries TRBV7-2 and TRBJ2-7; 8 positions match TRBD1. V trimming: 1 base; J trimming: 0 bases; junction bases outside the gene matches: 5. CDR3 size: 16 residues. CDR1 and CDR2 (germline): SGHTA, FQGNSA. The CDR3: CASSLVQGGFSYEQYF. In nucleotides, the CDR3 is TGTGCCAGCAGCTTAGTACAGGGGGGTTTCTCCTACGAGCAGTACTTC.

At least ten counts were recorded for this clonotype. The rearrangement links TRBV6-2 or TRBV6-3 to TRBJ2-1; possible D gene TRBD2, 5 bases. V shed 6 bases and J shed 4 bases, with 13 bases lying between them. CDR3 length: 14 amino acids. Germline lookup yields CDR1 MNHEY and CDR2 SVGEGT. The CDR3 DNA sequence: TGTGCCAGCAGCGCCTGGACTTATTACAATGAGCAGTTCTTC. It specifies CASSAWTYYNEQFF.

This sequence joins TRBV7-2 and TRBJ2-7, with 12 bases fitting TRBD2. The V gene end was trimmed by 5 bases and the J gene end by 3 bases; junction bases not matched to a gene: 8. The CDR3 runs 16 residues. CDR1 is SGHTA and CDR2 is FQGNSA in the germline V gene. For the CDR3, the DNA is TGTGCCAGCAGCCCTCGACTAGCGGGAGCTCTCTACGAGCAGTACTTC. Translating gives CASSPRLAGALYEQYF.

This clonotype was recorded a few times. This chain joins TRBV11-3 and TRBJ2-1; D gene ambiguous. The CDR3 extends over 13 amino acids. V dropped 5 bases and J dropped 3 bases, with 8 bases sitting between them. The V gene's germline CDR1 is SGHNT and CDR2 YENEEA. CDR3 sequence (DNA): TGTGCCAGCAGCAGAAATAGCTACAATGAGCAGTTCTTC. As protein: CASSRNSYNEQFF.

The chain joins TRBV12-3 or TRBV12-4 to TRBJ2-1; TRBD2 aligns across 7 bases. The CDR3 has 14 amino acids. The V gene end was trimmed by 3 bases and the J gene end by 8 bases; junction bases not matched to a gene: 7. The CDR3 loop is CASSFPSGGYEQFF. The CDR3 DNA reads as TGTGCCAGCAGTTTTCCGTCGGGGGGATATGAGCAGTTCTTC.

This clonotype has a count of ten or more. The chain combines TRBV15 with TRBJ2-5, with D perhaps TRBD2 (6 bases). From germline, CDR1 is LNHNV and CDR2 YYDKDF (reference sequence). V was pared by 5 bases and J by 5 bases, with 12 bases between. The CDR3 is 13 amino acids. The CDR3 DNA reads TGTGCCACCAGCCTACACGGAGGGGAGACCCAGTACTTC. Translating it yields CATSLHGGETQYF.

This clonotype was seen more than once but under ten times. This chain links TRBV7-3 with TRBJ2-7; D call uncertain. The ends were cut back, 5 bases at V and 2 bases at J, with 13 bases in the middle. The CDR3 covers 14 residues. Germline V gene data show CDR1 as SGHTA and CDR2 as FQGTGA. The CDR3 spells CASSLSGPTYEQYF. The CDR3 DNA follows: TGTGCCAGCAGCCTATCTGGTCCGACCTACGAGCAGTACTTC.

The chain links TRBV4-2 to TRBJ2-5; 10 nucleotides line up with TRBD2. Germline-derived CDR1 and CDR2 are LGHNA and YNFKEQ. Trimming took 4 bases from V and 1 from J; bases not matched to a gene: 9. The CDR3 spans 17 residues. The CDR3 nucleotides are TGTGCCAGCAGCCTGTTGCCCGGGACTAGCGTCCAAGAGACCCAGTACTTC. Translation gives CASSLLPGTSVQETQYF.

The rearrangement links TRBV5-1 to TRBJ2-7; 7 bases are a match to TRBD1. The CDR3 consists of 16 residues. J lost 3 bases, V lost 0 bases, and 9 bases had no gene match. Germline V gene data show CDR1 as SGHRS and CDR2 as YFSETQ. The CDR3 reads CASSLGTTAGGYEQYF. In DNA form, the CDR3 reads TGCGCCAGCAGCTTGGGGACGACGGCAGGGGGCTACGAGCAGTACTTC.

This clonotype has more than one count but fewer than ten. This sequence joins TRBV28 and TRBJ2-1; D not certain. The germline gives CDR1 MDHEN, CDR2 SYDVKM. Trimming shortened V by 2 bases and J by 7 bases, and 9 bases separated the two germline ends. This CDR3 has 13 residues. The CDR3 DNA follows: TGTGCCAGCAGTTTACCTAATCGGAATGAGCAGTTCTTC. Translating gives CASSLPNRNEQFF.

V and J are TRBV7-2 and TRBJ2-7; D is tentatively TRBD1 or TRBD2 (5 bases each). This CDR3 comprises 17 residues. Germline CDR1 reads SGHTA; CDR2 reads FQGNSA. The V end was cut by 1 base, the J end by 5 bases, with 21 bases between. The CDR3 region is CASSLEIRRTPPDEQYF. CDR3 DNA sequence: TGTGCCAGCAGCTTAGAGATAAGGAGGACACCGCCCGACGAGCAGTACTTC.